This T cell receptor beta chain was recorded in a study of T-cell memory formation after mild COVID-19. Study at large: For the most part, TCR clusters were specific to one donor.

Study results and caveats: Some responding clones appeared in pre-infection memory, suggesting cross-reactive memory joined. Contracting CD4+ clones were located mainly in CM and EM, and CD8+ clones in EMRA.

Ten or more counts support this clonotype. Its antigen remains unidentified. The 5'RACE method, run with constant-segment primers, produced TCR alpha and TCR beta cDNA libraries (carrying sample barcodes and UMIs). TCRdb analysed the 5' RACE reads with MiXCR anew, one entry per CDR3 protein. The data hold roughly 600,000 distinct CDR3 sequences, with roughly 18% observed a single time. The sample taken for sequencing was PBMCs or a T cell subset sorted from them (not recorded which). This TCR derives from an adult woman who had mild COVID-19 (a few samples of this study predate the infection). Cell type and time point are not known.

The CDR3 is CAISDGSQETQYF. The CDR3 DNA follows: TGTGCCATCAGTGACGGCAGTCAAGAGACCCAGTACTTC. The chain is built from TRBV10-3 and TRBJ2-5; no firm D call. Trimming took off 3 bases at V and 2 bases at J, with 7 bases between the two ends. Germline V gene lookup returns CDR1 ENHRY and CDR2 SYGVKD. The CDR3 runs 13 residues.